The TCR beta chain described here comes from a study of T-cell reconstitution after alpha-beta-depleted transplantation in children (dated by TCRdb to the mid-2010s). With regard to the full study: The study quantitatively tracked T-cell immune reconstitution after TCRalphabeta/CD19-depleted allogeneic hematopoietic cell transplantation in children using TCR repertoire profiling. What the study reported, not specific to this receptor: The apparently early recovery of alphabetaT-cell counts about two months after transplant reportedly depended on only several hundred rapidly expanded clones that came from non-depleted graft cells. The frequencies of hyperexpanded clones fell over the following months, and after one year, T-cell counts and TCRbeta diversity were mostly attributed to newly produced T cells. In some patients, the high TCRbeta diversity seen at day 60 was put down to recipient T cells and intrathymic progenitors that had survived conditioning.

Libraries were constructed by PCR. Instrument on record: Illumina HiSeq 2500. TCR library preparation used molecular barcoding, with unique molecular identifiers applied to normalize quantification of the TCRbeta repertoire. TCRdb reanalyzed the raw reads on its own, using fastp at Q25 for trimming and MiXCR for clone calling, and kept in-frame beta chains. Every CDR3 protein is listed once, alongside the most common genes and DNA of its rows. The sample yields roughly 250,000 distinct CDR3 sequences; just under 8.5% were counted once. Jointly, the top ten make up under 8% of the sample. In this sample, this clonotype turned up many times. Its recognized antigen is unknown. No per-base quality is available; no much larger clone lies one base away. This specimen's treatment or condition label, interpreted: allogeneic hematopoietic cell transplantation with graft depleted of TCRalphabeta T cells and CD19 B cells. The transplant recipients were children given TCRalphabeta/CD19-depleted allogeneic hematopoietic cell grafts.

From V the trimming removes 7 bases and from J it removes 5 bases, while the gene matches leave 2 bases of the junction unaccounted for. Taken from the germline V gene, the CDR1 and CDR2 loops are MDHEN and SYDVKM. The CDR3 starts with the cysteine, ends with the phenylalanine, and has 12 residues. The only DNA kept is the CDR3, 36 bases in frame from the first base. The TCR was taken from a male patient between 10 and 17 years old who had a stem cell transplant for acute lymphoblastic leukemia, so the T cells may come from the graft donor. The rearrangement joined TRBV28 to TRBJ2-3; TRBD1 fits 8 bases in the junction. The material was PBMCs, mostly from graft donor cells, obtained 180 days after TCRalphabeta/CD19-depleted stem cell transplant. The CDR3 reads as follows: CASTQGVDTQYF. At the DNA level, the sequence is TGTGCCAGCACACAGGGGGTAGATACGCAGTATTTT.